Presented here are 8 T cell receptor beta chains from one specimen sequenced in a study of vaccination effects on CD4 cells after COVID-19. Antigen-specific CD4+ T cells were expanded with viral peptide pools in the ViraFEST assay before sequencing. Subsequent to roughly 9 days of culture, CD4+ T cells were isolated. Among the vaccine recipients, none had a prior SARS-CoV-2 infection, and nucleocapsid antibodies were negative. The antigens for these receptors are not known. The repertoire was sequenced with immunoSEQ multiplex PCR; TCRdb's copy has only in-frame clones and lacks some. The data contain tens of thousands of clones, roughly 70% of them singletons. Material: CD4+ T cells from PBMCs cultured with HCoV-OC43 spike peptides, obtained before COVID-19 vaccination. Subset here: HCoV-OC43 spike overlapping peptide pool stimulation. The receptors were gathered from a human donor who received a COVID-19 vaccine.

J is TRBJ2-3 and V is TRBV5-1; 10 bases align to TRBD1. This CDR3 is 14 amino acids long. Germline V lookup: CDR1 SGHRS, CDR2 YFSETQ. Trimming cost V 5 bases and J 2 bases; bases outside gene matches: 2. The CDR3 sequence is CASRGQGNTDTQYF. The CDR3 DNA sequence: TGCGCCAGCAGGGGACAGGGGAACACAGATACGCAGTATTTT. Full variable domain (rest looked up from reference TRBV5-1 and TRBJ2-3): KAGVTQTPRYLIKTRGQQVTLSCSPISGHRSVSWYQQTPGQGLQFLFEYFSETQRNKGNFPGRFSGRQFSNSRSEMNVSTLELGDSALYLCASRGQGNTDTQYFGPGTRLTVL.

The chain carries TRBV7-9 and TRBJ1-4; D remains unclear. Trimming stripped 5 bases from V and 11 bases from J, with 15 bases between. Looked up from germline, CDR1 is SEHNR and CDR2 is FQNEAQ (reference sequence). This CDR3 region has 13 residues. CDR3 protein: CASSPPGFGKLFF. CDR3 in DNA: TGTGCCAGCAGCCCCCCAGGCTTCGGGAAACTGTTTTTT.

The gene calls are TRBV29-1 and TRBJ1-1, with D possibly being TRBD1 (6 bases). Germline CDR1 SQVTM, CDR2 ANQGSEA. V dropped 7 bases and J dropped 9 bases, with 18 bases sitting between them. The CDR3 runs 12 residues. The CDR3 nucleotides read TGCAGCGCCGAGGAGCAGGGGATAAAAGCTTTCTTT. It yields the protein CSAEEQGIKAFF.

This clone was recorded only once. V usage is TRBV9 and J usage is TRBJ2-5; D may be TRBD2 (5 bases). Trimming took off 1 base at V and 5 bases at J, with 15 bases between the two ends. From germline, CDR1 is SGDLS and CDR2 YYNGEE. The CDR3 is 15 amino acids. CDR3 DNA: TGTGCCAGCAGCGTAAGTAGCGCCCGGTGGGAGACCCAGTACTTC. This sequence encodes CASSVSSARWETQYF. The complete variable domain, with remaining parts taken from reference TRBV9 and TRBJ2-5, reads DSGVTQTPKHLITATGQRVTLRCSPRSGDLSVYWYQQSLDQGLQFLIQYYNGEERAKGNILERFSAQQFPDLHSELNLSSLELGDSALYFCASSVSSARWETQYFGPGTRLLVL.

This chain links TRBV6-2 or TRBV6-3 with TRBJ1-1, with a weak D call TRBD1 (6 bases). Germline V CDR1 and CDR2: MNHEY, SVGEGT. This CDR3 is built from 13 residues. Trimming removed 4 bases from V and 4 bases from J, with 10 bases in between. CDR3 region: CASSSGTPTEAFF. In nucleotides, the CDR3 is TGTGCCAGCAGTTCCGGGACACCCACTGAAGCTTTCTTT.

This clone has just a few counts. This rearrangement joins TRBV3-1 (or the pseudogene TRBV3-2) to TRBJ1-2; tentatively, D is TRBD1 (6 bases). This CDR3 region has 14 residues. Trimming took off 2 bases at V and 7 bases at J, with 14 bases between the two ends. CDR1 LGHDT and CDR2 YNNKEL come from the germline V gene (reference sequence). CDR3 amino acids: CASSQIGQRAGYTF. Written as DNA, the CDR3 is TGTGCCAGCAGCCAAATAGGACAGCGAGCTGGCTACACCTTC.

The gene calls are TRBV7-2 and TRBJ2-3; tentative D call: TRBD1 (5 bases). V lost 0 bases, J lost 1 base, and 5 bases lay in between. The CDR3 covers 14 residues. Germline CDR1 SGHTA, CDR2 FQGNSA. This CDR3 reads CASSLAQGTDTQYF. The CDR3 nucleotides read TGTGCCAGCAGCTTAGCACAGGGCACAGATACGCAGTATTTT.

The chain combines TRBV6-6 with TRBJ2-7, with D possibly matching TRBD1 (5 bases). Germline CDR1 MNHNY, CDR2 SVGAGI (reference sequence). This CDR3 contains 13 residues. Trimming pared 5 bases from V and 0 bases from J, leaving 8 bases between. The CDR3 reads CASSTTASYEQYF. CDR3 nucleotide sequence: TGTGCCAGCAGTACGACAGCCTCCTACGAGCAGTACTTC.